Sequencing of this TCR beta chain was carried out in a study of T-cell memory formation after mild COVID-19. The germline V gene has CDR1 LGHNA and CDR2 YSLEER. The CDR3 length is 18 residues. The J segment lost 8 bases and the V segment lost 4 bases, leaving 18 bases of the junction unmatched. From the 5' RACE reads, TCRdb called clonotypes with MiXCR, one entry per CDR3 protein. Seen here are around 320,000 distinct CDR3 sequences, 25% to 30% observed once, and the top ten hold approximately 13%. This clonotype was seen repeatedly, ten times or more. What was sequenced was PBMCs or a T cell subset sorted from them (not recorded which). The chain links TRBV4-3 to TRBJ2-4, with 9 bases aligning to TRBD1. The TCR originated in an adult woman who had mild COVID-19 (a few samples of this study predate the infection). Cell type and time point are not known. CDR3 nucleotide sequence: TGCGCCAGCAGCCCCCATCAGACACTGGACAGGGGCGGCCACATTCAGTACTTC. It encodes CASSPHQTLDRGGHIQYF.